This is a list of T cell receptor beta chains from one sample in a study of OX40 agonist ivuxolimab in advanced cancers. TCRdb keeps only in-frame clones here, not all; method: immunoSEQ multiplex PCR. The table includes tens of thousands of clones, over 65% detected once. This sample comprised CD4+ or CD8+ T cells sorted from blood, obtained in a trial of the OX40 agonist ivuxolimab. These TCRs come from an adult with an advanced solid tumor such as melanoma, head and neck, liver or kidney cancer. CDR3s include the opening cysteine and the closing phenylalanine or tryptophan. D genes are given only for firm matches. The listing skips clone size in some rows; elsewhere it reads once, few, many or a size class.

D gene	V gene	J gene	CDR3 length	clone size	CDR3 DNA	CDR3 protein
-	TRBV14	TRBJ2-2	15	few	TGTGCCAGCAGCCAATCCCGGGGCCCTATCGGGGAGCTGTTTTTT	CASSQSRGPIGELFF
-	TRBV7-6	TRBJ1-2	14	-	TGTGCCAGCAGCCCGACCCGAGGGAACTATGGCTACACCTTC	CASSPTRGNYGYTF
-	TRBV5-1	TRBJ2-3	14	-	TGCGCCAGCAGCTTAGGGGGGGCTAAAGATACGCAGTATTTT	CASSLGGAKDTQYF
TRBD2	TRBV7-8	TRBJ2-3	16	-	TGTGCCAGCAGCTTGGCCCAGCGGGGGGTCACAGATACGCAGTATTTT	CASSLAQRGVTDTQYF
-	TRBV4-2	TRBJ2-3	16	-	TGTGCCAGCAGCCGACAAGGGGACACCAGCACAGATACGCAGTATTTT	CASSRQGDTSTDTQYF
TRBD2	TRBV29-1	TRBJ2-3	15	-	TGCAGCGTTGAAGGGTTTAGCGGGGGCACAGATACGCAGTATTTT	CSVEGFSGGTDTQYF
-	TRBV7-8	TRBJ1-2	15	-	TGTGCCAGCAGCTTAAATCCCGGACAGACCTATGGCTACACCTTC	CASSLNPGQTYGYTF
-	TRBV12-5	TRBJ2-5	13	-	TGTGCTAGTGGTTTGGTACTCGGAGAGACCCAGTACTTC	CASGLVLGETQYF
-	TRBV5-4	TRBJ1-1	14	-	TGTGCCAGCAGCTTGGGACAGGTGAACACTGAAGCTTTCTTT	CASSLGQVNTEAFF
-	TRBV10-3	TRBJ1-1	15	-	TGTGCCATCAGTGAATGGTCAGACGCGAACACTGAAGCTTTCTTT	CAISEWSDANTEAFF
-	TRBV5-6	TRBJ2-5	14	-	TGTGCCAGCAGCACCTCGACGGACCGAGAGACCCAGTACTTC	CASSTSTDRETQYF
-	TRBV5-4	TRBJ1-5	17	-	TGTGCCAGCAGCTCAGGGATTAACGGGGATAGCAATCAGCCCCAGCATTTT	CASSSGINGDSNQPQHF
-	TRBV7-2	TRBJ2-5	14	-	TGTGCCAGCAGCTTACTCGGACGACAAGAGACCCAGTACTTC	CASSLLGRQETQYF
-	TRBV18	TRBJ1-1	17	-	TGTGCCAGCTCACCATTAGGCTTGGCAGGCATGAACACTGAAGCTTTCTTT	CASSPLGLAGMNTEAFF
-	TRBV6-5	TRBJ1-3	15	-	TGTGCCAGCAGTTACTCGATGGACACTGGAAACACCATATATTTT	CASSYSMDTGNTIYF
TRBD1	TRBV2	TRBJ2-7	12	many	TGTGCCAGCAGTCAACAGGGGAGCGAGCAGTACTTC	CASSQQGSEQYF
-	TRBV28	TRBJ1-6	13	-	TGTGCCAGCAGTTTCTCCTATAATTCACCCCTCCACTTT	CASSFSYNSPLHF
TRBD1	TRBV9	TRBJ1-1	15	-	TGTGCCAGCAGAAGTAGGGCCCAGGGGGACACTGAAGCTTTCTTT	CASRSRAQGDTEAFF
-	TRBV2	TRBJ2-3	12	-	TGTGCCAGCAGTTTGGGGACAGATACGCAGTATTTT	CASSLGTDTQYF
-	TRBV7-2	TRBJ2-1	12	-	TGTGCCAGCAGCAAATGGAGGCATGAGCAGTTCTTC	CASSKWRHEQFF